This TCR beta chain comes out of a study of cytomegalovirus exposure and HLA in healthy donors. Primers: 60 Vbeta forward and 13 Jbeta reverse. Some clones are missing from TCRdb's copy, which holds only in-frame ones; the method was immunoSEQ multiplex PCR. The repertoire consists of approximately 110,000 clones, with around 61% occurring once and the leading ten covering about 2.2%. The clonotype was recovered from a young woman in good health and CMV-seronegative. Sequences were obtained from PBMCs.

The CDR3 DNA reads as TGCGCCAGCACATCTACAGGGTCAGAGACCCAGTACTTC. Translated, it gives CASTSTGSETQYF. The V and J genes are TRBV23-1 and TRBJ2-5, with a tentative D call TRBD1 (6 bases). Being an ORF, TRBV23-1 has a function that is uncertain. V lost 7 bases, J lost 4 bases, and 13 bases lay in between. The CDR3 has 13 amino acids.